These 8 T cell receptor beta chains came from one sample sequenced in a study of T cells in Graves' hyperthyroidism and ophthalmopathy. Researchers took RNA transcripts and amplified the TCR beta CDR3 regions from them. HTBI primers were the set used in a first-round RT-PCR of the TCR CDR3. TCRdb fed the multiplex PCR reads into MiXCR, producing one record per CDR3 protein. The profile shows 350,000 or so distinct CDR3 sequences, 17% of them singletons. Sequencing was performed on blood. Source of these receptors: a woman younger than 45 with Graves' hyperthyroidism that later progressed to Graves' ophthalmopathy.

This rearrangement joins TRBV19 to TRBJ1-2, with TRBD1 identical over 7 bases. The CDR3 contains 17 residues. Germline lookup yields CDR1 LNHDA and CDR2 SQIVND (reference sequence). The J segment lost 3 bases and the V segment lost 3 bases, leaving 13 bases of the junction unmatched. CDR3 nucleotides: TGTGCCAGTAGTATGAAGCAGGGGGTAAGGAAAGACTATGGCTACACCTTC. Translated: CASSMKQGVRKDYGYTF.

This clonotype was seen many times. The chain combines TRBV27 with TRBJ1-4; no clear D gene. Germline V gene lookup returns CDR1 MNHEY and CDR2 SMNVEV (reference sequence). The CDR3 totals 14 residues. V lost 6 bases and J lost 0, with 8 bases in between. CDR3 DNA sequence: TGTGCCAGCAGAACACTTGCAACTAATGAAAAACTGTTTTTT. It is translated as CASRTLATNEKLFF.

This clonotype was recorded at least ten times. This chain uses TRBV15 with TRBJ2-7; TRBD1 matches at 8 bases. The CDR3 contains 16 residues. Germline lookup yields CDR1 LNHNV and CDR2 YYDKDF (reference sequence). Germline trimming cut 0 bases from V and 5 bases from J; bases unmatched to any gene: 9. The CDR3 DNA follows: TGTGCCACCAGCAGAGAAATCGGGCAGGGGGCTGACGAGCAGTACTTC. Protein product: CATSREIGQGADEQYF. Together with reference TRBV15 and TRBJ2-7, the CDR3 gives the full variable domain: DAMVIQNPRYQVTQFGKPVTLSCSQTLNHNVMYWYQQKSSQAPKLLFHYYDKDFNNEADTPDNFQSRRPNTSFCFLDIRSPGLGDTAMYLCATSREIGQGADEQYFGPGTRLTVT.

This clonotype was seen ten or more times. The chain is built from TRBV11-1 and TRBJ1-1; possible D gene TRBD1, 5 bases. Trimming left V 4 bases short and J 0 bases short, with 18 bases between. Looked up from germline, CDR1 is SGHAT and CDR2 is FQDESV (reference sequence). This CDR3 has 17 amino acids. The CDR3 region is CASSSLTVGAMNTEAFF. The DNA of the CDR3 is TGTGCCAGCAGCTCCCTGACGGTCGGGGCAATGAACACTGAAGCTTTCTTT. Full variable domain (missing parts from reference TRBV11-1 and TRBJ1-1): EAEVAQSPRYKITEKSQAVAFWCDPISGHATLYWYRQILGQGPELLVQFQDESVVDDSQLPKDRFSAERLKGVDSTLKIQPAELGDSAMYLCASSSLTVGAMNTEAFFGQGTRLTVV.

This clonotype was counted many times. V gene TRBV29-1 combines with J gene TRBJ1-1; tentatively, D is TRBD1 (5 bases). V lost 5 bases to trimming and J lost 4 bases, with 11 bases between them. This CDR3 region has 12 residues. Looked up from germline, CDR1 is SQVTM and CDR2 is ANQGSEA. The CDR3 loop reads CSVTAGTTEAFF. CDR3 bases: TGCAGCGTTACCGCAGGGACCACTGAAGCTTTCTTT.

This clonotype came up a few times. CDR3 sequence reads: CASSQAWTGVGNTIYF. CDR3 coding DNA: TGTGCCAGCAGCCAAGCTTGGACAGGGGTTGGAAACACCATATATTTT. This chain joins TRBV3-1 and TRBJ1-3; TRBD1 matches at 9 bases. CDR1 and CDR2 from the germline V gene are LGHDT and YNNKEL (reference sequence). The ends lost 1 base at V and 3 bases at J; junction bases unmatched: 4. The CDR3 runs to 16 residues.

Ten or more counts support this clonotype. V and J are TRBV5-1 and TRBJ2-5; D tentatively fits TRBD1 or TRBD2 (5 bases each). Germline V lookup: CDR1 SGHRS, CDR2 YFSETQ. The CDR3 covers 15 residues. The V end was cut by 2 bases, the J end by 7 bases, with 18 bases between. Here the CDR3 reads CASSLTGTYPGTQYF. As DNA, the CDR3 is TGCGCCAGCAGCTTAACCGGGACGTACCCCGGGACCCAGTACTTC.

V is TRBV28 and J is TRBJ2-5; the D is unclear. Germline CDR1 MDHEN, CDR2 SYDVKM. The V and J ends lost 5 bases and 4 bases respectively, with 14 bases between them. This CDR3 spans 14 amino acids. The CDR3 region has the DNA TGTGCCAGCAGTCCTCGGAGACCCGTAGAGACCCAGTACTTC. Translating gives CASSPRRPVETQYF.